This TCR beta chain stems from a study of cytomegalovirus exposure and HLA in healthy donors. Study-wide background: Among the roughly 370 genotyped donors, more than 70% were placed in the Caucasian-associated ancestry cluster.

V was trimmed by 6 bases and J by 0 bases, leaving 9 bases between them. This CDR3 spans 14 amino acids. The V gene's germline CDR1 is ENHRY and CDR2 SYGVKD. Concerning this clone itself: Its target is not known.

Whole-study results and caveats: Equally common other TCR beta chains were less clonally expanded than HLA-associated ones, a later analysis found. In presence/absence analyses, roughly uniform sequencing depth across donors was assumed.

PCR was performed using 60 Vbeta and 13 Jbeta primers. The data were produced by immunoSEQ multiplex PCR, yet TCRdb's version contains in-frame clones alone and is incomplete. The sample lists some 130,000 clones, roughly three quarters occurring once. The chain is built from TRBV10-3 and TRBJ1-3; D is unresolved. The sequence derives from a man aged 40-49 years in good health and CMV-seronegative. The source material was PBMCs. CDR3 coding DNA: TGTGCCATCAGGCCAGGCGACTCTGGAAACACCATATATTTT. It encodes CAIRPGDSGNTIYF.